This TCR beta chain is drawn from a study of blood T cells in healthy people across ages. In germline, CDR1 is SGHTA, CDR2 FQGNSA. Trimming pared 4 bases from V and 5 bases from J, leaving 20 bases between. The CDR3 is 16 residues long. PCR was performed a second time for about 6 to 12 cycles using a sample-barcoded 5' primer and a J-beta primer mix. TCRdb called the 5' RACE reads again in MiXCR, with one record for every CDR3 protein. The sample holds under 1,100,000 distinct CDR3 sequences, approximately 25% seen once. These data also formed part of another study, on T cells of mothers and their children.

Sequenced input: blood. The chain uses TRBV7-2 and TRBJ2-5; the D gene could be TRBD1 or TRBD2 (5 bases each). The receptor was isolated from a girl aged 2 to 9 in good health. The CDR3 loop is CASSSKMRGLGETQYF. CDR3 DNA sequence: TGTGCCAGCAGCTCCAAGATGAGGGGCCTGGGTGAGACCCAGTACTTC.